The 25 T cell receptor beta chains below come from one sample, sequenced in a study of T cell responses to AZD1222 COVID-19 vaccine. The data were produced by immunoSEQ multiplex PCR, yet TCRdb's version contains in-frame clones alone and is incomplete. The sample records 110,000 or so clones, 86% being singletons. The material was peripheral blood, obtained 28 days after the second AZD1222 dose. The receptors were gathered from an adult who received the AZD1222 COVID-19 vaccine.

The rearrangement links TRBV27 to TRBJ1-2, with 8 bases aligning to TRBD1. Trimming took 5 bases from V and 3 from J; bases not matched to a gene: 5. CDR3 length: 14 residues. Germline-derived CDR1 and CDR2 are MNHEY and SMNVEV (reference sequence). CDR3 in amino acids: CASSPHRGDYGYTF. The CDR3 bases are TGTGCCAGCAGTCCTCACAGGGGGGACTATGGCTACACCTTC.

CDR3 sequence (DNA): TGTGCCAGCAGCTTAGGGACTAGCACTGAAGAGACCCAGTACTTC. This sequence encodes CASSLGTSTEETQYF. The chain recombines TRBV5-8 with TRBJ2-5, with 9 bases identical to TRBD2. The CDR3 length is 15 residues. Germline V gene sequence: CDR1 SGHTS, CDR2 YDEGEE. V lost 2 bases to trimming and J lost 3 bases; unmatched junction nucleotides: 5. The entire variable domain, with the rest obtained from reference TRBV5-8 and TRBJ2-5, is as follows: EAGVTQSPTHLIKTRGQQATLRCSPISGHTSVYWYQQALGLGLQFLLWYDEGEERNRGNFPPRFSGRQFPNYSSELNVNALELEDSALYLCASSLGTSTEETQYFGPGTRLLVL.

The gene calls are TRBV19 and TRBJ1-1, with 9 positions matching TRBD1. Trimming cost V 10 bases and J 3 bases; bases outside gene matches: 18. The CDR3 is made up of 17 amino acids. Germline V CDR1 and CDR2: LNHDA, SQIVND (reference sequence). CDR3 DNA: TGTGCCACTCCCCCACGCCGGAGGACAGGGGAGTACACTGAAGCTTTCTTT. Translated, it gives CATPPRRRTGEYTEAFF.

This clone has only a few counts. The same CDR3 arises from other DNA sequences in this sample as well. The chain carries TRBV4-3 and TRBJ2-7; 7 positions match TRBD2. V was clipped by 1 base and J by 0 bases; unmatched bases: 3. The CDR3 covers 15 residues. The germline gives CDR1 LGHNA, CDR2 YSLEER. CDR3 region: CASSQGGGSSYEQYF. CDR3 coding DNA: TGCGCCAGCAGCCAAGGGGGCGGGAGCTCCTACGAGCAGTACTTC.

The genes are TRBV7-9 and TRBJ2-5, with D possibly being TRBD1 or TRBD2 (6 bases each). The CDR3 consists of 15 residues. V lost 2 bases and J 4 bases, leaving 14 bases between the germline ends. Looked up from germline, CDR1 is SEHNR and CDR2 is FQNEAQ (reference sequence). The CDR3 region has the DNA TGTGCCAGCAGCTTAAGGATAGGGGGGCCAGAGACCCAGTACTTC. This sequence encodes CASSLRIGGPETQYF.

The rearrangement uses TRBV6-5 and TRBJ1-1, with D hard to call. The V and J ends lost 5 bases and 4 bases respectively, with 8 bases between them. From germline, CDR1 is MNHEY and CDR2 SVGAGI. The CDR3 extends over 12 amino acids. CDR3 sequence: CASSPSGTEAFF. DNA for the CDR3: TGTGCCAGCAGTCCTTCCGGCACTGAAGCTTTCTTT.

The V call is TRBV5-8, the J call TRBJ1-5; possibly TRBD1 for D (6 bases). This CDR3 spans 13 amino acids. Germline values: CDR1 SGHTS, CDR2 YDEGEE. V lost 5 bases and J lost 2, with 8 bases in between. The CDR3 reads CASRNRGNQPQHF. CDR3 in DNA: TGTGCCAGCAGAAACAGGGGCAATCAGCCCCAGCATTTT.

To note about this clone: A junction boundary mismatches the germline segment, possibly from a read error. The chain carries TRBV7-7 and TRBJ1-1, with D possibly matching TRBD1 (5 bases). The CDR3 sequence is 14 residues long. Germline V gene lookup returns CDR1 SSHAT and CDR2 FNYEAQ (reference sequence). The CDR3 DNA follows: TGTGCTAGCAGTCCAGGGTACCCGAACACTGAAGCTTTCTTT. Residues: CASSPGYPNTEAFF.

This clone appeared once. The chain employs TRBV5-1 and TRBJ1-1, with D unresolved. Germline CDR1 SGHRS, CDR2 YFSETQ. The germline V and J ends were trimmed by 0 bases and 0 bases, with 6 bases remaining between them. The CDR3 has 14 amino acids. The CDR3 loop is CASSLDLMNTEAFF. In DNA form, the CDR3 reads TGCGCCAGCAGCTTGGATCTTATGAACACTGAAGCTTTCTTT.

The chain links TRBV7-9 to TRBJ1-3; 8 bases match TRBD1. Germline V lookup: CDR1 SEHNR, CDR2 FQNEAQ (reference sequence). The CDR3 loop spans 14 amino acids. Trimming removed 5 bases from V and 4 bases from J; junction bases left unmatched: 4. CDR3 sequence reads: CASSKGQEGNTIYF. CDR3 nucleotide sequence: TGTGCCAGCAGCAAGGGACAGGAAGGAAACACCATATATTTT.

The rearrangement links TRBV11-2 to TRBJ1-1; no clear D gene. The CDR3 sequence is 13 residues long. Germline CDR1 is SGHAT and CDR2 is FQNNGV. V gave up 2 bases and J gave up 4 bases, with 8 bases separating them. CDR3 protein: CASSLSRGTEAFF. The CDR3 DNA reads TGTGCCAGCAGCTTATCAAGAGGCACTGAAGCTTTCTTT.

This clone was detected only once. This chain joins TRBV7-2 and TRBJ1-1; no clear D. This CDR3 contains 13 residues. V lost 5 bases, J lost 1 base, and 8 bases lay in between. The germline V gene has CDR1 SGHTA and CDR2 FQGNSA. The CDR3 bases are TGTGCCAGCAGCCGCACACAGAACACTGAAGCTTTCTTT. It encodes CASSRTQNTEAFF. Full variable domain (missing parts from reference TRBV7-2 and TRBJ1-1): GAGVSQSPSNKVTEKGKDVELRCDPISGHTALYWYRQSLGQGLEFLIYFQGNSAPDKSGLPSDRFSAERTGGSVSTLTIQRTQQEDSAVYLCASSRTQNTEAFFGQGTRLTVV.

The chain joins TRBV6-5 to TRBJ2-1, with 9 bases matching TRBD1. The CDR3 is 14 amino acids. With 7 bases clipped from V and 7 bases from J, the junction kept 8 bases outside the gene matches. Germline V lookup: CDR1 MNHEY, CDR2 SVGAGI. CDR3 sequence (DNA): TGTGCCAGCACCGGGACAGGGAGGCGAAATGAGCAGTTCTTC. It codes for CASTGTGRRNEQFF.

This sequence joins TRBV7-6 and TRBJ2-2; tentatively, D is TRBD1 or TRBD2 (6 bases each). Germline CDR1 is SGHVS and CDR2 is FNYEAQ. V lost 0 bases and J 2 bases, leaving 7 bases between the germline ends. This CDR3 contains 15 residues. CDR3 sequence reads: CASSLAGGNTGELFF. CDR3 DNA sequence: TGTGCCAGCAGCTTAGCGGGGGGCAACACCGGGGAGCTGTTTTTT.

This chain joins TRBV7-8 and TRBJ1-4; possibly TRBD1 for D (5 bases). CDR1 is SGHVS, CDR2 FQNEAQ, per germline. Trimming cost V 3 bases and J 11 bases, with 13 bases left between them. The CDR3 covers 13 residues. CDR3 residues: CASSFWRRDKLFF. The CDR3 region has the DNA TGTGCCAGCAGCTTTTGGCGCAGGGACAAACTGTTTTTT.

This chain uses TRBV7-2 with TRBJ1-4, with 8 bases aligning to TRBD1. CDR3 size: 17 residues. Germline V gives CDR1 SGHTA, CDR2 FQGNSA. With 3 bases clipped from V and 0 bases from J, the junction kept 6 bases outside the gene matches. The CDR3 loop reads CASSFFGQGSTNEKLFF. The CDR3 nucleotides read TGTGCCAGCAGCTTTTTCGGACAGGGATCAACTAATGAAAAACTGTTTTTT.

This chain links TRBV9 with TRBJ1-3; D gene unclear. V was cut by 4 bases and J by 0 bases, with 11 bases left in between. CDR3 length: 15 amino acids. Germline-derived CDR1 and CDR2 are SGDLS and YYNGEE. The CDR3 sequence: CASSPLGNSGNTIYF. In DNA form, the CDR3 reads TGTGCCAGCAGCCCCCTGGGTAACTCTGGAAACACCATATATTTT. Together with reference TRBV9 and TRBJ1-3, the CDR3 gives the full variable domain: DSGVTQTPKHLITATGQRVTLRCSPRSGDLSVYWYQQSLDQGLQFLIQYYNGEERAKGNILERFSAQQFPDLHSELNLSSLELGDSALYFCASSPLGNSGNTIYFGEGSWLTVV.

This chain links TRBV3-1 (or the pseudogene TRBV3-2) with TRBJ2-3, with D hard to call. V gave up 0 bases and J gave up 11 bases, with 9 bases separating them. CDR3 length: 12 residues. From germline, CDR1 is LGHDT and CDR2 YNNKEL (reference sequence). The DNA of the CDR3 is TGTGCCAGCAGCCAAGATTACAGCTGGCAGTATTTT. As protein: CASSQDYSWQYF.

The chain has TRBV27 and TRBJ1-5; tentatively, D is TRBD1 (5 bases). The CDR3 contains 14 residues. Germline values: CDR1 MNHEY, CDR2 SMNVEV (reference sequence). Deletions cut 6 bases from V and 6 bases from J, with 15 bases between. CDR3 region: CASREGTWSQPQHF. CDR3 DNA: TGTGCCAGCAGGGAAGGGACGTGGAGTCAGCCCCAGCATTTT.

This rearrangement joins TRBV5-1 to TRBJ1-2, with D tentatively TRBD1 (5 bases). Looked up from germline, CDR1 is SGHRS and CDR2 is YFSETQ. The V gene lost 0 bases and the J gene lost 6 bases, with 9 bases spanning the gap. The CDR3 is 13 amino acids. Here the CDR3 DNA reads TGCGCCAGCAGCTTGGCCAGGGAGAATGGCTACACCTTC. Encoded protein: CASSLARENGYTF.

The chain uses TRBV9 and TRBJ2-6; possible D gene TRBD1, 6 bases. The CDR3 loop spans 16 amino acids. The germline V and J ends were trimmed by 4 bases and 1 base, with 12 bases remaining between them. CDR1 SGDLS and CDR2 YYNGEE come from the germline V gene. Written as DNA, the CDR3 is TGTGCCAGCAGCTCATACAGGGTTTCTGGGGCCAACGTCCTGACTTTC. It is translated as CASSSYRVSGANVLTF.

DNA for the CDR3: TGTGCCAGCTCACCAACCACTAGCAACACCGGGGAGCTGTTTTTT. It codes for CASSPTTSNTGELFF. The J gene is TRBJ2-2, the V gene TRBV18; D might be TRBD2 (6 bases). V lost 2 bases and J 2 bases, leaving 9 bases between the germline ends. The V gene's germline CDR1 is KGHSH and CDR2 LQKENI. This CDR3 has 15 residues. The variable domain in full, with the rest retrieved from reference TRBV18 and TRBJ2-2, is NAGVMQNPRHLVRRRGQEARLRCSPMKGHSHVYWYRQLPEEGLKFMVYLQKENIIDESGMPKERFSAEFPKEGPSILRIQQVVRGDSAAYFCASSPTTSNTGELFFGEGSRLTVL.

The CDR3 region is CASSQSDRGRSGYTF. In DNA, the CDR3 is TGCGCCAGCAGCCAATCGGACAGGGGGCGGTCGGGCTACACCTTC. The chain recombines TRBV4-3 with TRBJ1-2; 11 positions match TRBD1. With 2 bases clipped from V and 8 bases from J, the junction kept 7 bases outside the gene matches. Germline CDR1 reads LGHNA; CDR2 reads YSLEER. CDR3 size: 15 residues.

In this sample, this clone turned up once. The chain carries TRBV7-6 and TRBJ1-2, with 9 bases fitting TRBD1. The V gene end was trimmed by 3 bases and the J gene end by 0 bases; junction bases not matched to a gene: 5. The CDR3 loop spans 16 amino acids. Germline assignment: CDR1 SGHVS and CDR2 FNYEAQ. The CDR3 region is CASSFGTGITNYGYTF. CDR3 bases: TGTGCCAGCAGCTTTGGGACAGGGATAACTAACTATGGCTACACCTTC.

The chain uses TRBV21-1 and TRBJ2-7; the tabulated D call, TRBD2, remains unverified against the DNA. TRBV21-1 is listed as a pseudogene. The CDR3 contains 15 residues. This CDR3 is CPSSKGGGPSYEQYF. The CDR3 DNA reads as TGTCCCAGCAGCAAAGGGGGGGGGCCGTCCTACGAGCAGTACTTC.